The clone carrying this T cell receptor (beta chain) occurred a few times. This entry comes from a study of T cells after yellow fever vaccination. TCRdb re-called the 5' RACE reads through MiXCR, storing one row per CDR3 protein. Of a few hundred thousand distinct CDR3 sequences in the sample, 8.7% were seen once. The germline V gene has CDR1 DFQATT and CDR2 SNEGSKA (reference sequence). V dropped 0 bases and J dropped 6; count of bases not matched to a gene: 8. The CDR3 is made up of 16 amino acids. This specimen was CD4+ T cells sorted from PBMCs, taken 5 days after the yellow fever booster vaccination. The chain couples TRBV20-1 to TRBJ2-2; TRBD2 agrees at 9 bases. This receptor was obtained from a man between 18 and 35 years old who received the YFV17D yellow fever vaccine. The CDR3 DNA follows: TGCAGTGCTAGAGATCGGCTAGCGGGGATGGCCGGGGAGCTGTTTTTT. Amino acid sequence: CSARDRLAGMAGELFF.